The TCR beta chain under discussion was sequenced for a study of T cells after yellow fever vaccination. The CDR3 runs to 14 residues. CDR1 SGHDN and CDR2 FVKESK come from the germline V gene. V lost 3 bases, J lost 4 bases, and 10 bases lay in between. In TCRdb, the 5' RACE reads were re-called with MiXCR into one record per CDR3 protein. In the table there are under 600,000 distinct CDR3 sequences, roughly 22% of which are singletons. This material consisted of PBMCs, taken roughly 20 days after the first yellow fever vaccination. The origin of this receptor is a young man who received the YFV17D yellow fever vaccine. The chain is built from TRBV14 and TRBJ2-1; D remains ambiguous. The CDR3 DNA is TGTGCCAGCAGCCAGGTACTTCTTTACAATGAGCAGTTCTTC. Amino acid sequence: CASSQVLLYNEQFF.